Presented here are 23 T cell receptor beta chains from one specimen sequenced in a study of cytomegalovirus exposure and HLA in healthy donors. Here immunoSEQ multiplex PCR was the method, and the copy in TCRdb shows in-frame clones only, minus some. This table has about 240,000 clones, around nine tenths appearing once. Sequencing input: PBMCs. The receptors here all came from a young man in good health and CMV-seronegative.

This clone has a handful of counts. The chain recombines TRBV5-6 with TRBJ1-5; 9 bases agree with TRBD1. The CDR3 spans 14 residues. Germline CDR1 is SGHDT and CDR2 is YYEEEE. V lost 4 bases and J lost 5; bases outside the gene matches: 4. CDR3 region: CASSPGQGYQPQHF. DNA for the CDR3: TGTGCCAGCAGCCCGGGACAGGGCTATCAGCCCCAGCATTTT.

The chain combines TRBV28 with TRBJ1-3; 8 positions match TRBD1. CDR3 length: 18 residues. J was trimmed by 5 bases and V by 6 bases; bases with no gene match: 18. Germline V gene lookup returns CDR1 MDHEN and CDR2 SYDVKM. The CDR3, as DNA: TGTGCCAGCAGACTACAGGGGGGTCACCATTCTCTTAGAAACACCATATATTTT. Translated, it gives CASRLQGGHHSLRNTIYF. Using reference TRBV28 and TRBJ1-3 for the parts outside the CDR3, the full variable domain is DVKVTQSSRYLVKRTGEKVFLECVQDMDHENMFWYRQDPGLGLRLIYFSYDVKMKEKGDIPEGYSVSREKKERFSLILESASTNQTSMYLCASRLQGGHHSLRNTIYFGEGSWLTVV.

This rearrangement joins TRBV30 to TRBJ2-7; 11 positions agree with TRBD1. Germline V gene sequence: CDR1 GTSNPN, CDR2 SVGIG (reference sequence). V lost 1 base and J lost 1; bases outside the gene matches: 3. This CDR3 comprises 15 residues. The CDR3 loop is CAWSAGTGGSYEQYF. In DNA form, the CDR3 reads TGTGCCTGGAGTGCTGGGACAGGGGGATCCTACGAGCAGTACTTC.

This chain links TRBV4-3 with TRBJ1-5, with D unresolved. This CDR3 is 16 amino acids long. V was shortened by 1 base and J by 0 bases, with 10 bases between the two germline ends. The germline gives CDR1 LGHNA, CDR2 YSLEER. In nucleotides, the CDR3 is TGCGCCAGCAGCCAAGGGGGAGGGCCTAGCAATCAGCCCCAGCATTTT. Protein product: CASSQGGGPSNQPQHF.

The V and J genes are TRBV11-2 and TRBJ1-2; 8 bases match TRBD1. CDR3 length equals 13 residues. The junction had 9 bases not matched to a gene; V was cut back by 4 bases and J by 11 bases. Germline V lookup: CDR1 SGHAT, CDR2 FQNNGV. CDR3 amino acids: CASSSGQGRTYTF. The CDR3 DNA is TGTGCCAGCAGCTCCGGACAGGGACGTACGTACACCTTC.

The V gene is TRBV11-2, the J gene TRBJ2-3; D is unclear. The CDR3 covers 16 residues. CDR1 SGHAT and CDR2 FQNNGV come from the germline V gene. The ends were cut back, 1 base at V and 0 bases at J, with 11 bases in the middle. The CDR3 DNA reads TGTGCCAGCAGCTTAGGAGGTTTGGTTAGCACAGATACGCAGTATTTT. Its protein product is CASSLGGLVSTDTQYF. Drawing the rest from reference TRBV11-2 and TRBJ2-3, the complete variable domain is EAGVAQSPRYKIIEKRQSVAFWCNPISGHATLYWYQQILGQGPKLLIQFQNNGVVDDSQLPKDRFSAERLKGVDSTLKIQPAKLEDSAVYLCASSLGGLVSTDTQYFGPGTRLTVL.

This clone has more than one count but fewer than ten. V usage is TRBV2 and J usage is TRBJ2-7, with a tentative D call TRBD2 (5 bases). The CDR3 extends over 14 amino acids. V lost 2 bases to trimming and J lost 0 bases, with 8 bases between them. CDR1 and CDR2 (germline): SNHLY, FYNNEI. This CDR3 is CASSEQRSSYEQYF. CDR3 coding DNA: TGTGCCAGCAGTGAACAGCGGTCCTCCTACGAGCAGTACTTC. The whole variable domain, filled in from reference TRBV2 and TRBJ2-7, reads EPEVTQTPSHQVTQMGQEVILRCVPISNHLYFYWYRQILGQKVEFLVSFYNNEISEKSEIFDDQFSVERPDGSNFTLKIRSTKLEDSAMYFCASSEQRSSYEQYFGPGTRLTVT.

The V call is TRBV9, the J call TRBJ1-2; D call uncertain. The CDR3 consists of 13 residues. The germline V and J ends were trimmed by 4 bases and 5 bases, with 12 bases remaining between them. Germline V gene lookup returns CDR1 SGDLS and CDR2 YYNGEE. CDR3 sequence (DNA): TGTGCCAGCAGCCCAGCGGGTTCTTATGGCTACACCTTC. This translates into CASSPAGSYGYTF.

The count of this clone is one. The chain links TRBV5-1 to TRBJ2-1; the D is unclear. This CDR3 has 15 residues. The V and J ends lost 4 bases and 0 bases respectively, with 11 bases between them. Per germline, CDR1 SGHRS and CDR2 YFSETQ. The CDR3 spells CASSLTEPSYNEQFF. CDR3 DNA sequence: TGCGCCAGCAGCCTGACGGAGCCCTCCTACAATGAGCAGTTCTTC.

The rearrangement joins TRBV5-6 to TRBJ2-5; no firm D call. Trimming shortened V by 4 bases and J by 5 bases, and 15 bases separated the two germline ends. This CDR3 comprises 14 residues. From germline, CDR1 is SGHDT and CDR2 YYEEEE. CDR3 nucleotides: TGTGCCAGCAGCCCGGCAGGATCCCCGGAGACCCAGTACTTC. It translates to CASSPAGSPETQYF.

This chain uses TRBV4-3 with TRBJ2-7; 10 bases agree with TRBD1. Unmatched junction bases numbered 2, after V lost 4 bases and J lost 2 bases. There are 14 residues in the CDR3. The germline V gene encodes CDR1 LGHNA and CDR2 YSLEER. The CDR3 region is CASSRDRGPYEQYF. CDR3 bases: TGCGCCAGCAGCCGGGACAGGGGACCCTACGAGCAGTACTTC.

The genes are TRBV5-1 and TRBJ2-1, with D perhaps matching TRBD2 (6 bases). The CDR3 has 15 residues. The V end was cut by 4 bases, the J end by 1 base, with 12 bases between. Germline V gene lookup returns CDR1 SGHRS and CDR2 YFSETQ. CDR3 in DNA: TGCGCCAGCAGCCGGGGAGGTGGGTCCTACAATGAGCAGTTCTTC. The encoded protein is CASSRGGGSYNEQFF.

The rearrangement links TRBV2 to TRBJ1-5; no definite D call. The length of the CDR3 is 14 residues. Germline CDR1 is SNHLY and CDR2 is FYNNEI. Trimming left V 9 bases short and J 1 base short, with 13 bases between. The chain's CDR3 is CASREVGSNQPQHF. The CDR3 bases are TGTGCCAGTCGGGAGGTGGGAAGCAATCAGCCCCAGCATTTT.

A few counts support this clone. J is TRBJ2-7 and V is TRBV6-5, with 8 bases lining up with TRBD2. CDR1 and CDR2 from the germline V gene are MNHEY and SVGAGI. The CDR3 sequence is 14 residues long. The V and J ends lost 10 bases and 6 bases, in that order; junction bases with no gene match: 14. The CDR3 DNA reads as TGTGCCACCCAACGGGAGGGCCAATGTTGCGAGCAGTACTTC. This sequence encodes CATQREGQCCEQYF.

The chain is built from TRBV7-2 and TRBJ1-2; 9 bases match TRBD1. The CDR3 extends over 16 amino acids. Looked up from germline, CDR1 is SGHTA and CDR2 is FQGNSA. V gave up 4 bases and J gave up 5 bases; unmatched junction bases: 11. The CDR3 region has the DNA TGTGCCAGCAGCTATCCAGACAGGGGGATAGTGTATGGCTACACCTTC. Protein product: CASSYPDRGIVYGYTF.

This clone occurred a few times. Here the CDR3 DNA reads TGCGCCAGCAGCTTGGACAGGGGGGTTGCCACCGGGGAGCTGTTTTTT. This gives the protein CASSLDRGVATGELFF. V is TRBV5-1 and J is TRBJ2-2, with 8 positions matching TRBD1. The CDR3 covers 16 residues. Germline values: CDR1 SGHRS, CDR2 YFSETQ. The V and J ends lost 0 bases and 4 bases, in that order; junction bases with no gene match: 5.

The CDR3 nucleotides are TGTGCCAGCAGCTCAGGACACGCACCCACAGATACGCAGTATTTT. Amino acids: CASSSGHAPTDTQYF. This rearrangement joins TRBV7-9 to TRBJ2-3; possibly TRBD1 for D (5 bases). The V gene lost 4 bases and the J gene lost 2 bases, with 13 bases spanning the gap. Germline V gene data show CDR1 as SEHNR and CDR2 as FQNEAQ (reference sequence). The CDR3 length is 15 residues.

V and J are TRBV28 and TRBJ2-3, with 9 bases aligning to TRBD2. The CDR3 spans 17 residues. J lost 1 base, V lost 6 bases, and 11 bases had no gene match. The germline V gene has CDR1 MDHEN and CDR2 SYDVKM. The DNA for the CDR3 is TGTGCCAGCAGCCGAGCACTCGGGACTAGCCGCACAGATACGCAGTATTTT. It encodes CASSRALGTSRTDTQYF.

V usage is TRBV5-1 and J usage is TRBJ2-1; 10 nucleotides agree with TRBD1. CDR1 is SGHRS, CDR2 YFSETQ, per germline. Trimming at V came to 4 bases and at J to 8 bases, leaving 9 bases not matched to a gene. The CDR3 loop spans 15 amino acids. Written as DNA, the CDR3 is TGCGCCAGCAGCCCCGGGACAGGGGCGTACGATGAGCAGTTCTTC. This translates into CASSPGTGAYDEQFF.

The rearrangement links TRBV7-8 to TRBJ1-2; a weak D match, TRBD1 (6 bases). The germline CDR1 and CDR2 sequences are SGHVS and FQNEAQ. There are 13 residues in the CDR3. V lost 5 bases to trimming and J lost 2 bases, with 9 bases between them. The CDR3: CASSPDRNYGYTF. The CDR3 DNA is TGTGCCAGCAGCCCCGACAGGAACTATGGCTACACCTTC. The variable domain in full, completed from reference TRBV7-8 and TRBJ1-2, reads GAGVSQSPRYKVAKRGQDVALRCDPISGHVSLFWYQQALGQGPEFLTYFQNEAQLDKSGLPSDRFFAERPEGSVSTLKIQRTQQEDSAVYLCASSPDRNYGYTFGSGTRLTVV.

The rearrangement links TRBV11-2 to TRBJ2-1, with D hard to call. Germline V gives CDR1 SGHAT, CDR2 FQNNGV. The ends were cut back, 1 base at V and 8 bases at J, with 6 bases in the middle. There are 12 residues in the CDR3. The DNA of the CDR3 is TGTGCCAGCAGCTTAGCTGCGCATGAGCAGTTCTTC. Translation: CASSLAAHEQFF.

V usage is TRBV29-1 and J usage is TRBJ2-3; 7 bases are shared with TRBD2. The ends lost 0 bases at V and 0 bases at J; junction bases unmatched: 6. CDR3 length equals 16 residues. CDR1 and CDR2 (germline): SQVTM, ANQGSEA. CDR3 sequence: CSVEDWGGRSTDTQYF. For the CDR3, the DNA is TGCAGCGTTGAAGATTGGGGGGGACGGAGCACAGATACGCAGTATTTT.

The chain is built from TRBV27 and TRBJ2-7, with 7 bases aligning to TRBD1. V dropped 6 bases and J dropped 0; count of bases not matched to a gene: 8. The CDR3 spans 15 residues. CDR1 and CDR2 (germline): MNHEY, SMNVEV (reference sequence). The CDR3 is CASRYKGQTSYEQYF. The CDR3, as DNA: TGTGCCAGCAGATATAAGGGACAGACCTCCTACGAGCAGTACTTC.